The 9 T cell receptor beta chains reported below all come from one sample, sequenced in a study of OX40 agonist ivuxolimab in advanced cancers. The protocol was immunoSEQ multiplex PCR, while the TCRdb copy is restricted to in-frame clones and leaves out a portion. The sample comprises approximately 40,000 clones, 92% of which are singletons, and about a tenth rests with the top ten. Sample: CD4+ or CD8+ T cells sorted from blood, taken in a trial of the OX40 agonist ivuxolimab. These receptors were taken from an adult with an advanced solid tumor such as melanoma, head and neck, liver or kidney cancer.

The chain has TRBV5-5 and TRBJ1-6, with a tentative D call TRBD1 (5 bases). CDR3 size: 15 residues. V lost 2 bases, J lost 8 bases, and 14 bases lay in between. Germline CDR1 is SGHKS and CDR2 is YYEKEE (reference sequence). The CDR3, as DNA: TGTGCCAGCAGCTTTGCAGGGAGACCAGATTCACCCCTCCACTTT. Translating gives CASSFAGRPDSPLHF.

The V and J genes are TRBV7-2 and TRBJ2-7; no clear D. The V end was cut by 5 bases, the J end by 4 bases, with 12 bases between. The V gene's germline CDR1 is SGHTA and CDR2 FQGNSA. The CDR3 has 13 residues. The CDR3 nucleotides are TGTGCCAGCAGCCTAGGGTCAGTTTACGAGCAGTACGTC. Amino acid sequence: CASSLGSVYEQYV.

The J gene is TRBJ2-7, the V gene TRBV6-6; no clear D. This CDR3 spans 13 amino acids. Germline V gene data show CDR1 as MNHNY and CDR2 as SVGAGI (reference sequence). The germline V and J ends were trimmed by 1 base and 2 bases, with 6 bases remaining between them. CDR3 DNA sequence: TGTGCCAGCAGTTACTACCCAGCCTACGAGCAGTACGTC. It yields the protein CASSYYPAYEQYV.

The chain couples TRBV5-1 to TRBJ2-7, with 9 bases matching TRBD1. Losses at the gene ends were 3 bases for V and 1 base for J; bases not matched to a gene: 2. This CDR3 spans 14 amino acids. Germline lookup yields CDR1 SGHRS and CDR2 YFSETQ. Here the CDR3 DNA reads TGCGCCAGCAGCTGGGGACAGGGTTCCTACGAGCAGTACTTC. The encoded protein is CASSWGQGSYEQYF.

In nucleotides, the CDR3 is TGTGCCAGCAGTAACCCTGGTCAGCCCCAGCATTTT. This encodes CASSNPGQPQHF. The rearrangement links TRBV6-5 to TRBJ1-5; D not resolved. V was cut by 5 bases and J by 6 bases, with 8 bases left in between. Germline CDR1 and CDR2: MNHEY and SVGAGI. The CDR3 totals 12 residues.

The chain has TRBV28 and TRBJ2-5; TRBD1 is a possible D gene (6 bases). This CDR3 is built from 16 residues. Per the germline V gene, CDR1 is MDHEN and CDR2 is SYDVKM. Trimming took 4 bases from V and 5 from J, leaving 20 bases between them. DNA for the CDR3: TGTGCCAGCAGTTCTCCCGGACAGCCACCATGGGAGACCCAGTACTTC. Translating gives CASSSPGQPPWETQYF.

This clone has just one count. This chain uses TRBV2 with TRBJ2-2; 7 nucleotides match TRBD2. J gave up 6 bases and V 5 bases, and 9 bases lay outside the gene matches. The germline gives CDR1 SNHLY, CDR2 FYNNEI. The CDR3 is 15 residues long. CDR3 loop: CASSPGGGPPGELFF. The CDR3 nucleotides are TGTGCCAGCAGTCCGGGGGGAGGCCCCCCCGGGGAGCTGTTTTTT.

By sample fraction, this clone is medium-sized. This chain uses TRBV7-6 with TRBJ2-3, with D perhaps TRBD1 (5 bases). This CDR3 has 11 residues. V lost 8 bases, J lost 5 bases, and 8 bases lay in between. CDR1 SGHVS and CDR2 FNYEAQ come from the germline V gene. For the CDR3, the DNA is TGTGCCAGCTATCAGGGAGATACGCAGTATTTT. Translation gives CASYQGDTQYF.

V and J are TRBV4-3 and TRBJ1-5; 7 bases fit TRBD1. Per the germline V gene, CDR1 is LGHNA and CDR2 is YSLEER. The CDR3 runs 14 residues. V lost 4 bases and J lost 10; bases outside the gene matches: 10. CDR3 nucleotide sequence: TGCGCCAGCAGCCCGGAGAATGACAGGGCACCCCAGCATTTT. Amino acid sequence: CASSPENDRAPQHF.